The 8 T cell receptor beta chains in this list originate from one sample, sequenced in a study of T cell responses to AZD1222 COVID-19 vaccine. Assay: immunoSEQ multiplex PCR; the TCRdb copy retains only in-frame clones and omits some. The sample records around 78,000 clones, less than 95% being singletons. Sample: peripheral blood, taken 28 days after the second AZD1222 dose. The receptor set was obtained from an adult who received the AZD1222 COVID-19 vaccine.

The genes are TRBV4-3 and TRBJ2-2, with TRBD2 identical over 11 bases. Trimming cost V 0 bases and J 6 bases; bases outside gene matches: 6. CDR3 length equals 17 residues. Germline-derived CDR1 and CDR2 are LGHNA and YSLEER. CDR3 DNA: TGCGCCAGCAGCCAAGAAGGGCTAGCGGGAGGTGCCGGGGAGCTGTTTTTT. Protein product: CASSQEGLAGGAGELFF.

This chain uses TRBV2 with TRBJ1-1; D call uncertain. V was clipped by 2 bases and J by 11 bases, with 21 bases between them. This CDR3 region has 15 residues. Germline V CDR1 and CDR2: SNHLY, FYNNEI. The CDR3 spells CASSESGVEAPGAFF. Written as DNA, the CDR3 is TGTGCCAGCAGTGAAAGTGGGGTAGAGGCGCCGGGGGCTTTCTTT.

The chain uses TRBV5-4 and TRBJ2-1, with D perhaps TRBD1 (5 bases). The V end lost 4 bases, the J end lost 5 bases, and 7 bases lay between the germline ends. Germline CDR1 and CDR2: SGHNT and YYREEE (reference sequence). The CDR3 is 12 residues long. The CDR3 DNA reads as TGTGCCAGCAGCCAGGACAACAATGAGCAGTTCTTC. Its translation is CASSQDNNEQFF. Full variable domain (outside the CDR3, taken from reference TRBV5-4 and TRBJ2-1): ETGVTQSPTHLIKTRGQQVTLRCSSQSGHNTVSWYQQALGQGPQFIFQYYREEENGRGNFPPRFSGLQFPNYSSELNVNALELDDSALYLCASSQDNNEQFFGPGTRLTVL.

This clone appeared a single time. V gene TRBV29-1 combines with J gene TRBJ1-1; TRBD1 matches at 9 bases. The CDR3 sequence is 16 residues long. Germline CDR1 and CDR2: SQVTM and ANQGSEA. The junction had 10 bases not matched to a gene; V was cut back by 5 bases and J by 0 bases. The CDR3 reads CSVYDRGGFMNTEAFF. In DNA, the CDR3 is TGCAGCGTTTACGACAGGGGGGGGTTTATGAACACTGAAGCTTTCTTT.

The chain couples TRBV7-3 to TRBJ2-5; the match to TRBD1 covers 8 bases. In germline, CDR1 is SGHTA, CDR2 FQGTGA. CDR3 size: 14 residues. Germline trimming cut 4 bases from V and 4 bases from J; bases unmatched to any gene: 5. The CDR3 reads CASSSTTGGETQYF. CDR3 DNA: TGTGCCAGCAGCTCGACCACAGGGGGAGAGACCCAGTACTTC.

The V call is TRBV14, the J call TRBJ2-1, with D possibly being TRBD1 or TRBD2 (7 bases each). CDR1 and CDR2 from the germline V gene are SGHDN and FVKESK. V shed 2 bases and J shed 8 bases, with 16 bases lying between them. This CDR3 contains 15 residues. Here the CDR3 reads CASSQQAGQGDEQFF. DNA of the CDR3: TGTGCCAGCAGCCAACAAGCGGGGCAGGGGGATGAGCAGTTCTTC.

This chain connects TRBV11-2 to TRBJ2-1, with D perhaps assigned TRBD1 or TRBD2 (5 bases each). CDR1 is SGHAT, CDR2 FQNNGV, per germline. The CDR3 is 18 amino acids. The V end lost 2 bases, the J end lost 8 bases, and 25 bases lay between the germline ends. This CDR3 is CASSLSSAGIRGIHEQFF. The DNA of the CDR3 is TGTGCCAGCAGCTTAAGTTCCGCCGGGATTAGGGGAATCCATGAGCAGTTCTTC.

Remarks on this clone: Additional DNA sequences in this sample encode the identical CDR3. The chain recombines TRBV5-1 with TRBJ1-1, with no clear D. Trimming pared 3 bases from V and 1 base from J, leaving 7 bases between. Germline V CDR1 and CDR2: SGHRS, YFSETQ. The CDR3 runs to 13 residues. The CDR3 DNA sequence: TGCGCCAGCAGCTCGGACGGGAACACTGAAGCTTTCTTT. This gives the protein CASSSDGNTEAFF. The full variable domain, its missing parts supplied by reference TRBV5-1 and TRBJ1-1, is KAGVTQTPRYLIKTRGQQVTLSCSPISGHRSVSWYQQTPGQGLQFLFEYFSETQRNKGNFPGRFSGRQFSNSRSEMNVSTLELGDSALYLCASSSDGNTEAFFGQGTRLTVV.